The 28 T cell receptor beta chains listed next were all sequenced from one sample in a study of tissue T cells after allogeneic stem cell transplantation. Clones were read by immunoSEQ multiplex PCR, and TCRdb kept only the in-frame ones, dropping some. The sample lists roughly 5,300 clones; around 52% were seen once. Stated time point: mouse harvest day 7 after allogeneic transplant. Tail vein injection delivered 10^7 T-cell-depleted bone marrow cells and 10^6 splenic CD5+ T cells. The sequenced material came from gut tissue. The receptors come from a female BALB/c mouse given C57BL/6 T cells with graft-versus-host disease after an allogeneic hematopoietic cell transplant.

Note on this clone: Gene and germline names: mouse. The read terminates 1 residue ahead of where the CDR3 ends, so the germline J gene completes it. The J gene is TRBJ2-2, the V gene TRBV12-2, with 7 bases lining up with TRBD2. The CDR3 has 16 amino acids. V gave up 2 bases and J gave up 0 bases; unmatched junction bases: 5. Germline loops: CDR1 SGHLS, CDR2 HYDKME. The CDR3 here is CASSPRLGSNTGQLYF. Partial CDR3 DNA: TGTGCCAGCTCTCCTCGACTGGGATCAAACACCGGGCAGCTCTAC.

In the case of this clone: Gene names denote mouse genes. The CDR3 end is not reached by the read, which stops 1 residue before it; the germline J gene fills it in. The V call is TRBV31, the J call TRBJ2-7, with TRBD2 identical over 11 bases. The CDR3 runs 14 residues. After removal of 0 bases from V and 4 bases from J, the junction contained 2 bases not matched to a gene. Germline CDR1 reads GKSSPN; CDR2 reads SITVG. CDR3 protein: CAWSLGTGGYEQYF. The sequenced part of the CDR3 DNA is TGTGCCTGGAGTCTAGGGACTGGGGGTTATGAACAGTAC.

A few counts support this clone. Genes here carry mouse names. The CDR3 goes on 1 residue after the read ends, and that part is filled in from the germline J gene. The chain couples TRBV26 to TRBJ2-1; 8 nucleotides agree with TRBD1. The trim removed 0 bases at V and 2 bases at J, leaving 0 bases unmatched. Germline CDR1 and CDR2: KGHPV and FQNQEV (reference sequence). The CDR3 has 15 amino acids. The covered CDR3 bases are TGTGCCAGCAGTCTGTCGACAGGGGACTATGCTGAGCAGTTC. Protein product: CASSLSTGDYAEQF. The entire CDR3 protein is CASSLSTGDYAEQFF.

Remarks on this clone: Mouse germline and gene names are used. The CDR3 bases that were read are TGTGCCTGGAGTCTCCGGACAGGGGGGAACACAGAAGTCTTC. As protein: CAWSLRTGGNTEVF. The entire CDR3 protein reads CAWSLRTGGNTEVFF. This chain joins TRBV31 and TRBJ1-1; 10 positions match TRBD1. The read comes to an end 1 residue before the CDR3 does, leaving the germline J gene to fill in the end. Germline V gene lookup returns CDR1 GKSSPN and CDR2 SITVG. The trim removed 0 bases at V and 1 base at J, leaving 2 bases unmatched. The CDR3 consists of 15 residues.

This clone showed up just a few times. All gene names here are mouse names. The read ends 1 residue before the CDR3 terminus; that terminus is restored from the germline J gene. The gene calls are TRBV23 and TRBJ2-7; the listed D gene, TRBD2, was not tested against the DNA. This CDR3 contains 15 residues. The germline gives CDR1 KGHTA, CDR2 FQNQQP. The CDR3 is CSSSQSLTGIYEQYF. Partial CDR3 DNA: TGCTCCAGCAGTCAATCATTGACTGGGATCTATGAACAGTAC.

As to this clone: Gene names refer to mouse genes. The read terminates 1 residue ahead of where the CDR3 ends, so the germline J gene completes it. The rearrangement links TRBV19 to TRBJ2-5; no firm D call. Germline CDR1 reads FNHDT; CDR2 reads SITEND (reference sequence). V lost 2 bases, J lost 6 bases, and 4 bases lay in between. The CDR3 extends over 11 amino acids. The CDR3 protein is CASSIWDTQYF. CDR3 bases read: TGTGCCAGCAGTATTTGGGACACCCAGTAC.

A few counts support this clone. The germline and genes are mouse ones. The read terminates 1 residue before the CDR3 end, so the remaining end is supplied by the germline J gene. The rearrangement links TRBV26 to TRBJ1-5; D possibly corresponds to TRBD1 (5 bases). The CDR3 length is 14 residues. V lost 0 bases and J lost 3, with 6 bases in between. From germline, CDR1 is KGHPV and CDR2 FQNQEV (reference sequence). CDR3 amino acids: CASSLSGGNQAPLF. The sequenced CDR3 bases are TGTGCCAGCAGTCTGTCCGGGGGCAACCAGGCTCCGCTT.

A note on this clone: All gene names here are mouse names. The CDR3 goes on 1 residue after the read ends, and that part is filled in from the germline J gene. V is TRBV26 and J is TRBJ2-3, with 7 bases identical to TRBD2. The germline V gene has CDR1 KGHPV and CDR2 FQNQEV (reference sequence). The CDR3 runs to 15 residues. V was clipped by 1 base and J by 0 bases; unmatched bases: 1. The sequenced CDR3 bases are TGTGCCAGCAGTCTGTGGGGGGGTAGTGCAGAAACGCTGTAT. Amino acid sequence: CASSLWGGSAETLY. The CDR3 reads in full as CASSLWGGSAETLYF.

Comment on this clone: Gene names and germline refer to mouse. The CDR3 end falls 1 residue outside the read, so it is completed with the germline J gene. The chain has TRBV12-2 and TRBJ2-5, with 12 bases that match TRBD2. The germline CDR1 and CDR2 sequences are SGHLS and HYDKME. This CDR3 is 15 amino acids long. The trim removed 1 base at V and 3 bases at J, leaving 1 base unmatched. The CDR3 loop reads CASSLGTGGQDTQYF. Partial CDR3 DNA: TGTGCCAGCTCTCTGGGGACTGGGGGGCAAGACACCCAGTAC.

Turning to this clone: Mouse gene names and germline throughout. The CDR3 end lies 1 residue beyond the end of the read and is filled in from the germline J gene. The V gene is TRBV13-2, the J gene TRBJ2-1, with D unresolved. Trimming removed 4 bases at V and 0 bases at J, with 5 bases between. CDR3 length: 13 residues. CDR1 NNHNN and CDR2 SYGAGS come from the germline V gene (reference sequence). CDR3 in amino acids: CASGSGNYAEQFF. CDR3 bases read: TGTGCCAGCGGTTCGGGTAACTATGCTGAGCAGTTC.

Turning to this clone: Gene names and germline refer to mouse. The read ends 1 residue shy of where the CDR3 ends; the end is completed using the germline J gene. This rearrangement joins TRBV26 to TRBJ2-1, with D unresolved. The CDR3 consists of 11 residues. V gave up 2 bases and J gave up 6 bases, with 2 bases separating them. Germline values: CDR1 KGHPV, CDR2 FQNQEV (reference sequence). CDR3 sequence reads: CASSLRAEQFF. The DNA read from the CDR3 is TGTGCCAGCAGTCTGCGTGCTGAGCAGTTC. The complete variable domain, with remaining parts taken from reference TRBV26 and TRBJ2-1, reads NSKVIQTPRYLVKGQGQKAKMRCIPEKGHPVVFWYQQNKNNEFKFLINFQNQEVLQQIDMTEKRFSAECPSNSPCSLEIQSSEAGDSALYLCASSLRAEQFFGPGTRLTVL.

Turning to this clone: Genes and germline come from the mouse. The CDR3 extends 1 residue past the end of the read, so its final part is completed from the germline J gene. V is TRBV13-1 and J is TRBJ1-5; D possibly corresponds to TRBD1 (5 bases). Germline values: CDR1 NSHNY, CDR2 SYGAGN. The CDR3 loop spans 13 amino acids. Trimming pared 5 bases from V and 3 bases from J, leaving 9 bases between. The CDR3 here is CASRGGGNQAPLF. CDR3 DNA, as far as it was read: TGTGCCAGCAGGGGGGGAGGCAACCAGGCTCCGCTT.

This clone was picked up a small number of times. Gene and germline names: mouse. Read coverage stops 1 residue before the CDR3 terminus; the germline J gene supplies the remainder. The V gene is TRBV29, the J gene TRBJ2-1; weak D call: TRBD1 (6 bases). The CDR3 contains 14 residues. V dropped 5 bases and J dropped 3 bases, with 11 bases sitting between them. CDR1 MSHET and CDR2 SYDVDS come from the germline V gene. The covered CDR3 bases are TGTGCTAGCAGTGCGGGACACCTCTATGCTGAGCAGTTC. Its protein is CASSAGHLYAEQF. The whole CDR3 protein reads CASSAGHLYAEQFF.

In the case of this clone: Mouse gene names and germline throughout. The missing CDR3 end, 1 residue past where the read stops, is filled in from the germline J gene. The V and J genes are TRBV23 and TRBJ2-7; TRBD1 is the table's D call and was not checked against the DNA. Germline V gene sequence: CDR1 KGHTA, CDR2 FQNQQP. The length of the CDR3 is 13 residues. The sequenced CDR3 bases are TGCTCCAGCAGCAGGGGGAGCTCCTATGAACAGTAC. Its translation is CSSSRGSSYEQY. The whole CDR3 sequence reads CSSSRGSSYEQYF.

This clone came up once. Mouse gene names apply. The read finishes 1 residue shy of the CDR3 end, and the germline J gene is used to complete it. This chain links TRBV1 with TRBJ1-1; D is unresolved. The V and J ends lost 0 bases and 0 bases respectively, with 8 bases between them. The CDR3 totals 15 residues. CDR1 and CDR2 from the germline V gene are NSQYPW and LRSPGD (reference sequence). The CDR3 loop reads CTCSADRHTNTEVFF. CDR3 bases read: TGCACCTGCAGTGCAGATAGGCATACAAACACAGAAGTCTTC.

This clone was observed a few times. Gene names are mouse gene names. Partial CDR3 DNA: TGTGCCAGCAGTAAGGACTGGGGGTCCTATGAACAGTAC. This codes for CASSKDWGSYEQY. The whole CDR3 sequence reads CASSKDWGSYEQYF. The chain carries TRBV26 and TRBJ2-7; TRBD2 matches at 10 bases. Read coverage stops 1 residue before the CDR3 terminus; the germline J gene supplies the remainder. The CDR3 length is 14 residues. Germline trimming cut 5 bases from V and 1 base from J; bases unmatched to any gene: 2. The V gene's germline CDR1 is KGHPV and CDR2 FQNQEV (reference sequence).

Details on this clone: Gene names are the mouse ones. CDR3 in amino acids: CASSLEQFYAEQFF. The sequenced CDR3 bases are TGTGCCAGCAGCTTAGAACAGTTCTATGCTGAGCAGTTC. The J gene is TRBJ2-1, the V gene TRBV3; D gene uncertain. With the read ending 1 residue before the CDR3 end, the germline J gene is used to fill in that end. The germline gives CDR1 SNHLY, CDR2 FYNGKV (reference sequence). This CDR3 is built from 14 residues. Trimming took 1 base from V and 3 from J, leaving 7 bases between them.

Notes on this clone: The gene names here belong to mouse. The read comes to an end 1 residue before the CDR3 does, leaving the germline J gene to fill in the end. V gene TRBV29 combines with J gene TRBJ2-5, with 11 nucleotides matching TRBD1. Germline V gives CDR1 MSHET, CDR2 SYDVDS. Losses at the gene ends were 6 bases for V and 6 bases for J; bases not matched to a gene: 5. The CDR3 contains 14 residues. CDR3 DNA (partial): TGTGCTAGCAGGTGGACAGGGGGCAAGGACACCCAGTAC. It encodes CASRWTGGKDTQY. The whole CDR3 reads CASRWTGGKDTQYF.

Comment on this clone: These gene names are mouse names. The read comes to an end 1 residue before the CDR3 does, leaving the germline J gene to fill in the end. The chain couples TRBV3 to TRBJ1-4; D not certain. This CDR3 is 13 amino acids long. The V gene's germline CDR1 is SNHLY and CDR2 FYNGKV (reference sequence). Trimming removed 2 bases at V and 0 bases at J, with 1 base between. The DNA read from the CDR3 is TGTGCCAGCAGCTTAATTTCCAACGAAAGATTATTT. Encoded protein: CASSLISNERLF. The whole CDR3 sequence is CASSLISNERLFF.

Concerning this clone: Gene names are the mouse ones. The CDR3 loop is CASGDTGNTLYF. The part of the CDR3 DNA that was read is TGTGCCAGCGGGGACACTGGAAATACGCTCTAT. The V call is TRBV13-2, the J call TRBJ1-3; weak D call: TRBD1 (5 bases). Read sequence stops 1 residue before the CDR3 end, and the germline J gene provides the missing end. Trimming took off 5 bases at V and 2 bases at J, with 5 bases between the two ends. Germline CDR1 and CDR2: NNHNN and SYGAGS (reference sequence). The CDR3 runs to 12 residues.

A word on this clone: Gene names and germline match the mouse. The sequence runs out 1 residue before the end of the CDR3; the remainder is reconstructed from the germline J gene. The chain combines TRBV13-2 with TRBJ2-1; 11 bases are shared with TRBD2. The length of the CDR3 is 15 residues. The V gene end was trimmed by 0 bases and the J gene end by 7 bases; junction bases not matched to a gene: 3. CDR1 is NNHNN, CDR2 SYGAGS, per germline (reference sequence). The part of the CDR3 DNA that was read is TGTGCCAGCGGTGATGCACTGGGGGGGCGAGCTGAGCAGTTC. This gives the protein CASGDALGGRAEQF. The whole CDR3 protein is CASGDALGGRAEQFF.

The table lists this clone with a few counts. Gene and germline names: mouse. The read falls 1 residue short of the CDR3 end, and the missing part is taken from the germline J gene. This rearrangement joins TRBV26 to TRBJ2-3; D is undetermined. The CDR3 runs 13 residues. In germline, CDR1 is KGHPV, CDR2 FQNQEV (reference sequence). V dropped 2 bases and J dropped 3 bases, with 6 bases sitting between them. The CDR3 region is CASSLRGAETLYF. The covered CDR3 bases are TGTGCCAGCAGTCTGAGAGGGGCAGAAACGCTGTAT.

As regards this clone: Gene names are the mouse ones. The sequence runs out 1 residue before the end of the CDR3; the remainder is reconstructed from the germline J gene. The gene calls are TRBV26 and TRBJ1-2; the match to TRBD1 covers 7 bases. CDR1 and CDR2 from the germline V gene are KGHPV and FQNQEV (reference sequence). This CDR3 contains 13 residues. V lost 3 bases to trimming and J lost 4 bases; unmatched junction nucleotides: 2. The covered CDR3 bases are TGTGCCAGCAGTCTAAGGGGGCGCTCCGACTACACC. The encoded protein is CASSLRGRSDYT. The entire CDR3 sequence reads CASSLRGRSDYTF.

In the case of this clone: Gene names are the mouse ones. The read halts 1 residue ahead of the CDR3 end, with the missing end drawn from the germline J gene. The chain couples TRBV26 to TRBJ1-4, with no clear D. Trimming left V 2 bases short and J 0 bases short, with 4 bases between. The CDR3 totals 14 residues. From germline, CDR1 is KGHPV and CDR2 FQNQEV (reference sequence). This CDR3 is CASSLLISNERLFF. The CDR3 DNA, read in part, is TGTGCCAGCAGTCTGCTAATTTCCAACGAAAGATTATTT.

This clone is a singleton in its sample. Germline and genes here are mouse. The CDR3 end is not reached by the read, which stops 1 residue before it; the germline J gene fills it in. The gene calls are TRBV26 and TRBJ1-1; weak D call: TRBD1 (5 bases). The germline V and J ends were trimmed by 8 bases and 0 bases, with 7 bases remaining between them. The CDR3 spans 12 residues. Germline V gene data show CDR1 as KGHPV and CDR2 as FQNQEV (reference sequence). The covered CDR3 bases are TGTGCCAGCGGGGGACAGAACACAGAAGTCTTC. Its translation is CASGGQNTEVF. The whole CDR3 sequence is CASGGQNTEVFF.

Comments on this clone: Gene names are the mouse ones. The read terminates 1 residue before the CDR3 end, so the remaining end is supplied by the germline J gene. The V call is TRBV1, the J call TRBJ1-5, with a possible D match to TRBD1 (5 bases). The germline V gene encodes CDR1 NSQYPW and CDR2 LRSPGD (reference sequence). The CDR3 extends over 15 amino acids. Trimming took 1 base from V and 0 from J, leaving 7 bases between them. CDR3 DNA (partial): TGCACCTGCAGTGCAGGGGGCTTTAACAACCAGGCTCCGCTT. Translation: CTCSAGGFNNQAPL. The entire CDR3 protein reads CTCSAGGFNNQAPLF. Full variable domain (missing parts from reference TRBV1 and TRBJ1-5): VTLLEQNPRWRLVPRGQAVNLRCILKNSQYPWMSWYQQDLQKQLQWLFTLRSPGDKEVKSLPGADYLATRVTDTELRLQVANMSQGRTLYCTCSAGGFNNQAPLFGEGTRLSVL.

Points on this clone: Gene and germline names: mouse. The read comes to an end 1 residue before the CDR3 does, leaving the germline J gene to fill in the end. The rearrangement uses TRBV19 and TRBJ2-2; no definite D call. The CDR3 contains 11 residues. Per germline, CDR1 FNHDT and CDR2 SITEND (reference sequence). The V end was cut by 5 bases, the J end by 3 bases, with 2 bases between. The covered CDR3 bases are TGTGCCAGCAGGTACACCGGGCAGCTCTAC. It translates to CASRYTGQLY. The CDR3 in its entirety is CASRYTGQLYF. Drawing the rest from reference TRBV19 and TRBJ2-2, the complete variable domain is GGIITQTPKFLIGQEGQKLTLKCQQNFNHDTMYWYRQDSGKGLRLIYYSITENDLQKGDLSEGYDASREKKSSFSLTVTSAQKNEMAVFLCASRYTGQLYFGEGSKLTVL.

Regarding this clone: The listed genes are named as in mouse. Coverage ceases 1 residue before the CDR3 finishes, and the germline J gene fills in the end. J is TRBJ1-1 and V is TRBV26; TRBD1 might be the D (5 bases). The CDR3 runs to 14 residues. Germline CDR1 reads KGHPV; CDR2 reads FQNQEV (reference sequence). Trimming took 4 bases from V and 0 from J, leaving 9 bases between them. CDR3 protein: CASSPPGPNTEVFF. The sequenced part of the CDR3 DNA is TGTGCCAGCAGTCCCCCAGGGCCAAACACAGAAGTCTTC. Variable domain in full (rest from reference TRBV26 and TRBJ1-1): NSKVIQTPRYLVKGQGQKAKMRCIPEKGHPVVFWYQQNKNNEFKFLINFQNQEVLQQIDMTEKRFSAECPSNSPCSLEIQSSEAGDSALYLCASSPPGPNTEVFFGKGTRLTVV.